The source of this TCR beta chain is a study of T-cell reconstitution after alpha-beta-depleted transplantation in children. It was with unique molecular identifiers that the TCRbeta library was prepared. TCRdb reprocessed the PCR reads via MiXCR and lists one record per CDR3 protein. The sample has hundreds of thousands of distinct CDR3 sequences; 16% are singletons. This clonotype was counted a few times. Its antigen is not identified. Study-wide points: At day 60, the high TCRbeta diversity found in some patients originated from recipient T cells and thymic progenitors that had survived. T-cell counts and diversity at one year post-transplant came mainly from newly produced T cells.

Germline assignment: CDR1 SGHDN and CDR2 FVKESK. The ends were cut back, 4 bases at V and 8 bases at J, with 12 bases in the middle. The CDR3 contains 13 residues. The chain combines TRBV14 with TRBJ2-1; the D gene could be TRBD1 or TRBD2 (5 bases each). This sequence originates from a male patient between 10 and 17 years old who had a stem cell transplant for acute lymphoblastic leukemia, so the T cells may come from the graft donor. Sequencing used PBMCs, mostly from graft donor cells, obtained 360 days after TCRalphabeta/CD19-depleted stem cell transplant. The CDR3 nucleotides are TGTGCCAGCAGCCTGTTGGGGACCGATGAGCAGTTCTTC. This encodes CASSLLGTDEQFF.